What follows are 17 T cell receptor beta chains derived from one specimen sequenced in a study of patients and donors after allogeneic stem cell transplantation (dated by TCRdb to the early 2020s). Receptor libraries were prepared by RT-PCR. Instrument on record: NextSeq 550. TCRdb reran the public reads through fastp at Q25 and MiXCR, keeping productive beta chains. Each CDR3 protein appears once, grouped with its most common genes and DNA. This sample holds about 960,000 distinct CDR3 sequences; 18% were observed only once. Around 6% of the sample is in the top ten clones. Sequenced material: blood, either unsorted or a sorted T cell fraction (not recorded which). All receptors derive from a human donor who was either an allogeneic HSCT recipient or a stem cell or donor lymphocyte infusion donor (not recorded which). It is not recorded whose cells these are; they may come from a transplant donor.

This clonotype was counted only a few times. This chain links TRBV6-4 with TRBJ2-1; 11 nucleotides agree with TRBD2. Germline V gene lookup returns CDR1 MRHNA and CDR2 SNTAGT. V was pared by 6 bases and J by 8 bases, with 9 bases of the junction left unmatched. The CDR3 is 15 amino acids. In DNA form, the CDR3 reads TGTGCCAGCAGGGGGGATAGCGGGAGGGCGGATGAGCAGTTCTTC. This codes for CASRGDSGRADEQFF.

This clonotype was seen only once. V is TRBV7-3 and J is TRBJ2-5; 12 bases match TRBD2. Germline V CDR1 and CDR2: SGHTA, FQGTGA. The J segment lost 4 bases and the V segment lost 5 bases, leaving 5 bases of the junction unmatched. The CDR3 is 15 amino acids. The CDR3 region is CASSVGLAGPETQYF. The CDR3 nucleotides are TGTGCCAGCAGCGTAGGACTAGCGGGACCAGAGACCCAGTACTTC.

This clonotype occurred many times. As DNA, the CDR3 is TGTGCCAGCAGCGGTGAGCGGGGGCCCTCCTACAATGAGCAGTTCTTC. Amino acid sequence: CASSGERGPSYNEQFF. The V and J genes are TRBV9 and TRBJ2-1, with 8 nucleotides matching TRBD2. This CDR3 is built from 16 residues. Trimming cost V 3 bases and J 0 bases; bases outside gene matches: 5. Germline V gene sequence: CDR1 SGDLS, CDR2 YYNGEE.

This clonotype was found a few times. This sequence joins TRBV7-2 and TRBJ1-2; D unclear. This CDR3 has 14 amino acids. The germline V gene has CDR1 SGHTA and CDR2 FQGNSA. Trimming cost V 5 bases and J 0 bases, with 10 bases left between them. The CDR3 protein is CASSPSRTNYGYTF. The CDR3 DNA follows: TGTGCCAGCAGCCCCTCCCGAACTAACTATGGCTACACCTTC.

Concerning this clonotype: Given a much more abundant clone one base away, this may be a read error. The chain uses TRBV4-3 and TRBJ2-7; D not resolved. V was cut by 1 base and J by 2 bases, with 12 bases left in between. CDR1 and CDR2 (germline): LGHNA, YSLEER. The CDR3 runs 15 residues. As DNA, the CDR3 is TGCGCCAGCAGCCAAGTTAAAGAGCCGCCCTACGAGCAGTACTTC. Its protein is CASSQVKEPPYEQYF.

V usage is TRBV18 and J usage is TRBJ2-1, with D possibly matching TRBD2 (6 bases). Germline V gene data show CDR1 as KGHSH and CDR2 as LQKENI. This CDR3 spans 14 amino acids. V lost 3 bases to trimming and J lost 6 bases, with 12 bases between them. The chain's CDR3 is CASSPGGSSNEQFF. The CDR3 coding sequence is TGTGCCAGCTCACCCGGGGGATCGAGCAATGAGCAGTTCTTC.

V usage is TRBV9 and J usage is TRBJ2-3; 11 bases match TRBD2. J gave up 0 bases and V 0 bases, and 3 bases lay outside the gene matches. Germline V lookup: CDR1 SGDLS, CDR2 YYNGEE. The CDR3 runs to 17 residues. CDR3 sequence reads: CASSVAASGGSTDTQYF. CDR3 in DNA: TGTGCCAGCAGCGTAGCGGCTAGCGGGGGGAGCACAGATACGCAGTATTTT.

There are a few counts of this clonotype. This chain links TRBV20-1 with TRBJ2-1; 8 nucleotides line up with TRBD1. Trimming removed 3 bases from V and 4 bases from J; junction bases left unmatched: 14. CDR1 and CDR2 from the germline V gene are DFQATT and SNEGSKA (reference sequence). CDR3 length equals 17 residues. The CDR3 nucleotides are TGCAGTGCTAGGCCCACAGTTCGGGACAGGTTATACAATGAGCAGTTCTTC. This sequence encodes CSARPTVRDRLYNEQFF.

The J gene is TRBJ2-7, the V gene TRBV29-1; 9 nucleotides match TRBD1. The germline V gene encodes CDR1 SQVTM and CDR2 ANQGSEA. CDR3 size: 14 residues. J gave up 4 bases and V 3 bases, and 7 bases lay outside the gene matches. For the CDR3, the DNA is TGCAGCGTTGACTTAGCCGGGACAGGGTACGAGCAGTACTTC. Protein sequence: CSVDLAGTGYEQYF.

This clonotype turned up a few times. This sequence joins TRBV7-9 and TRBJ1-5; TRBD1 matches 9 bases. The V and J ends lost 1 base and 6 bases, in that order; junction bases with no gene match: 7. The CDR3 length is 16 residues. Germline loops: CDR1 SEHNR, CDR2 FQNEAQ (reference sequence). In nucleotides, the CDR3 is TGTGCCAGCAGCTTAGAGGGACAGGGTAATCGTCAGCCCCAGCATTTT. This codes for CASSLEGQGNRQPQHF.

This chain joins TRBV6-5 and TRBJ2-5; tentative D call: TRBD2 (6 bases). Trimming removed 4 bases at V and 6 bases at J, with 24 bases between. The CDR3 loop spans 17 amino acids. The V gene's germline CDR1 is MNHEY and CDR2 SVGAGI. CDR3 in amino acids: CASSFHFSFGGEQTQYF. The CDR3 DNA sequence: TGTGCCAGCAGTTTCCACTTTTCTTTCGGAGGGGAGCAGACCCAGTACTTC.

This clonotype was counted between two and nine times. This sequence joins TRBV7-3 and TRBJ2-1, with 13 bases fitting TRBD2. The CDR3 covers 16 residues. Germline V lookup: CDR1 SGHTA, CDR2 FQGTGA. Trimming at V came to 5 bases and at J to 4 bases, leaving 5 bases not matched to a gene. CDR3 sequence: CASSPGTSGIYNEQFF. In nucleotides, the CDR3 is TGTGCCAGCAGCCCCGGGACTAGCGGGATTTACAATGAGCAGTTCTTC.

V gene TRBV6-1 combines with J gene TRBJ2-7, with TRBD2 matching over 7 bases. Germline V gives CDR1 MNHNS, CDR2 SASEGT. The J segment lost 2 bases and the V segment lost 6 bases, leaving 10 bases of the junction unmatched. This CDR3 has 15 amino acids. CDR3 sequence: CASSPHSGATYEQYF. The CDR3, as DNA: TGTGCCAGCAGCCCCCACAGCGGGGCAACCTACGAGCAGTACTTC.

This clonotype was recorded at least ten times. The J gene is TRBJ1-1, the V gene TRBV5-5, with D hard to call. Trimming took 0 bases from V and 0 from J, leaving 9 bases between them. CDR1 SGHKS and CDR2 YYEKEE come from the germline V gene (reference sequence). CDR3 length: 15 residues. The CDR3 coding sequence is TGTGCCAGCAGCTTGGCGGGCAGTATGAACACTGAAGCTTTCTTT. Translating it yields CASSLAGSMNTEAFF.

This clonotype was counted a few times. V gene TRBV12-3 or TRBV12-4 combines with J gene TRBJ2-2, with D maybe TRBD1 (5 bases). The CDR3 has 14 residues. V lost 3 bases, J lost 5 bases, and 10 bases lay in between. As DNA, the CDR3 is TGTGCCAGCAGTTTTGCCAGGGTGACCGGGGAGCTGTTTTTT. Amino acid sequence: CASSFARVTGELFF.

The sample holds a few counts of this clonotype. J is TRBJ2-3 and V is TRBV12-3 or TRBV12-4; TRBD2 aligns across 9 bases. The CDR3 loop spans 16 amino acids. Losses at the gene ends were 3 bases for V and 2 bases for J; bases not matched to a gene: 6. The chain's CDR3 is CASSFISGGPTDTQYF. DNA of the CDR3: TGTGCCAGCAGTTTTATCAGCGGGGGGCCCACAGATACGCAGTATTTT.

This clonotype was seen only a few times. CDR3 sequence reads: CASSIGLAGGVDEQFF. Here the CDR3 DNA reads TGCGCCAGCAGCATAGGACTAGCGGGAGGGGTGGATGAGCAGTTCTTC. The chain is built from TRBV5-1 and TRBJ2-1; TRBD2 matches at 15 bases. The CDR3 is 16 amino acids. Trimming removed 4 bases from V and 8 bases from J; junction bases left unmatched: 7. Looked up from germline, CDR1 is SGHRS and CDR2 is YFSETQ.